This T cell receptor beta chain was sequenced during a study of CD8 T cells in ankylosing spondylitis. Overall study findings and caveats: Some motif variants were previously reported in reactive arthritis synovial fluid and blood. Reports say disease-linked clones showed up significantly more in matched ankylosing spondylitis synovial fluid.

Preparation of TCR beta libraries was done by quantitative 5'-RACE with molecular barcodes. TCRdb re-called the 5' RACE reads through MiXCR, storing one row per CDR3 protein. The table lists 380,000 or so distinct CDR3 sequences, 20% to 25% of them singletons. Concerning this clonotype itself: Its specificity is not known.

The sequence was obtained from a male donor with ankylosing spondylitis or in good health (not recorded which). Sequencing was performed on blood, either unsorted or a sorted T cell fraction (not recorded which).

This chain's CDR3 is CASSPDFLENEQFF. Written as DNA, the CDR3 is TGCGCCAGCAGCCCGGACTTCCTAGAAAATGAGCAGTTCTTC. The rearrangement joins TRBV5-1 to TRBJ2-1; D is perhaps TRBD2 (5 bases). V shed 4 bases and J shed 7 bases, with 15 bases lying between them. CDR1 SGHRS and CDR2 YFSETQ come from the germline V gene. The CDR3 length is 14 residues. Full variable domain (rest looked up from reference TRBV5-1 and TRBJ2-1): KAGVTQTPRYLIKTRGQQVTLSCSPISGHRSVSWYQQTPGQGLQFLFEYFSETQRNKGNFPGRFSGRQFSNSRSEMNVSTLELGDSALYLCASSPDFLENEQFFGPGTRLTVL.